This T cell receptor (beta chain) emerged from a study of cytomegalovirus exposure and HLA in healthy donors. Whole-study findings and limits: Among the CMV-associated chains, a few were confirmed in vitro as specific for CMV antigens. Prediction of most subjects' HLA-A and HLA-B alleles by TCR beta sequences was reportedly accurate. Diagnosis of cytomegalovirus status made by the classifier reportedly showed high specificity and sensitivity. The study recorded over 150 TCR beta chains that were cytomegalovirus-associated.

The study ran its PCR with 60 Vbeta and 13 Jbeta primers. Profiling relied on immunoSEQ multiplex PCR, and the TCRdb table lists in-frame clones only, not all of them. The data hold 120,000 to 150,000 clones, with roughly three quarters observed a single time. The CDR3 sequence is 13 residues long. Germline V gives CDR1 LGHNT, CDR2 FRNRAP. The ends were cut back, 6 bases at V and 1 base at J, with 4 bases in the middle. With respect to this clone: Its matching antigen is unknown.

The clonotype originates from a female donor in good health and CMV-seronegative. This chain connects TRBV12-5 to TRBJ2-6; D unclear. Sequencing was done on a sample of PBMCs. CDR3 sequence (DNA): TGTGCTAGTGGCAGATCTGGGGCCAACGTCCTGACTTTC. Translation: CASGRSGANVLTF.